The clone carrying this TCR beta chain was picked up one time. Germline values: CDR1 LNHDA, CDR2 SQIVND (reference sequence). V was cut by 3 bases and J by 1 base, with 7 bases left in between. There are 15 residues in the CDR3. Assay used: immunoSEQ multiplex PCR; TCRdb lists only in-frame clones, some missing. Of over 2 million clones listed, roughly 94% are singletons. This sample stems from a study of shared clonotypes between healthy human individuals. The sequenced material came from naive CD4+ T cells sorted from blood. The subset is: CD45RA+ positively selected. The rearrangement links TRBV19 to TRBJ1-6; no clear D gene. The sequence was obtained from a man aged 18 to 29 in good health. CDR3 residues: CASSIGLSYNSPLHF. Here the CDR3 DNA reads TGTGCCAGTAGTATTGGATTATCCTATAATTCACCCCTCCACTTT.